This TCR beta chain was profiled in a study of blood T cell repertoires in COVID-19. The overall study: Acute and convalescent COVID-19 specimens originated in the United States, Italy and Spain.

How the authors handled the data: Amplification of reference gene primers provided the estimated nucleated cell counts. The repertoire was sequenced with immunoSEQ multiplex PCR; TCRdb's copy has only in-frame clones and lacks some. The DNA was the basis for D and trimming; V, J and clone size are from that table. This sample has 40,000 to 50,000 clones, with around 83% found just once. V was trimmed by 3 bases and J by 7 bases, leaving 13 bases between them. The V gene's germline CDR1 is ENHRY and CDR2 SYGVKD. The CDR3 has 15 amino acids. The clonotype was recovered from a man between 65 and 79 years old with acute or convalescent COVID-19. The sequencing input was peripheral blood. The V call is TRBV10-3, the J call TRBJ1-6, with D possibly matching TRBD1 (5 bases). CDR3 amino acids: CAISDGAGSNSPLHF. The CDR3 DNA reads TGTGCCATCAGTGATGGGGCAGGGTCAAATTCACCCCTCCACTTT.